These 30 T cell receptor beta chains were sequenced from one sample in a study of cytomegalovirus exposure and HLA in healthy donors. Data came from immunoSEQ multiplex PCR; TCRdb stores just in-frame clones and leaves some out. The data show under 250,000 clones, with more than 75% seen just once and about 2% held by the top ten. Source material: PBMCs. The receptors come from a woman between 18 and 29 years old in good health and CMV-seropositive.

J is TRBJ2-2 and V is TRBV19; 7 bases are shared with TRBD1. Germline V gives CDR1 LNHDA, CDR2 SQIVND (reference sequence). The CDR3 spans 15 residues. J was trimmed by 6 bases and V by 6 bases; bases with no gene match: 10. The CDR3 is CASSIDREFAGELFF. Written as DNA, the CDR3 is TGTGCCAGTAGCATCGACAGGGAATTTGCCGGGGAGCTGTTTTTT. The variable domain in full, completed from reference TRBV19 and TRBJ2-2, reads DGGITQSPKYLFRKEGQNVTLSCEQNLNHDAMYWYRQDPGQGLRLIYYSQIVNDFQKGDIAEGYSVSREKKESFPLTVTSAQKNPTAFYLCASSIDREFAGELFFGEGSRLTVL.

The CDR3 loop reads CASSGRSAWEQFF. The CDR3 bases are TGTGCCAGTAGTGGACGTAGCGCGTGGGAGCAGTTCTTC. The chain uses TRBV19 and TRBJ2-1, with D possibly matching TRBD2 (5 bases). Germline V gene sequence: CDR1 LNHDA, CDR2 SQIVND (reference sequence). The CDR3 is 13 amino acids. Between the trimmed V and J ends, which lost 5 bases and 10 bases, there was a span of 15 bases.

The rearrangement uses TRBV6-4 and TRBJ1-2; D possibly corresponds to TRBD1 (5 bases). Germline CDR1 MRHNA, CDR2 SNTAGT. There are 14 residues in the CDR3. With 6 bases removed from V and 7 bases from J, the gap between germline ends came to 18 bases. DNA of the CDR3: TGTGCCAGCAGATTACAGGCATTTAGGGGTGGCTACACCTTC. This encodes CASRLQAFRGGYTF.

The CDR3 sequence is CASSLILAPDTQYF. The CDR3, as DNA: TGTGCCAGCAGCTTGATTCTAGCCCCAGATACGCAGTATTTT. The rearrangement uses TRBV5-4 and TRBJ2-3; D might be TRBD2 (5 bases). Trimming shortened V by 1 base and J by 4 bases, and 10 bases separated the two germline ends. The CDR3 is 14 residues long. CDR1 and CDR2 from the germline V gene are SGHNT and YYREEE (reference sequence).

As DNA, the CDR3 is TGCGCCAGCAGCTTGGTTTGGGCGGGAGAGGGTCCGTACAATGAGCAGTTCTTC. It specifies CASSLVWAGEGPYNEQFF. The chain uses TRBV5-1 and TRBJ2-1, with 7 bases that match TRBD2. Germline V gene data show CDR1 as SGHRS and CDR2 as YFSETQ. The J segment lost 4 bases and the V segment lost 0 bases, leaving 13 bases of the junction unmatched. The CDR3 is made up of 18 amino acids.

J is TRBJ1-5 and V is TRBV6-1; possible D gene TRBD1, 6 bases. V was trimmed by 2 bases and J by 1 base, leaving 12 bases between them. CDR1 and CDR2 (germline): MNHNS, SASEGT. The CDR3 is made up of 16 amino acids. CDR3 sequence: CASSELLRGSNQPQHF. The CDR3 DNA follows: TGTGCCAGCAGTGAACTCCTGAGGGGGAGCAATCAGCCCCAGCATTTT.

The chain couples TRBV7-9 to TRBJ1-1, with TRBD1 matching 7 bases. CDR3 length: 13 residues. The ends lost 1 base at V and 10 bases at J; junction bases unmatched: 6. The germline gives CDR1 SEHNR, CDR2 FQNEAQ (reference sequence). CDR3 protein: CASSLVRGAGAFF. In nucleotides, the CDR3 is TGTGCCAGCAGCTTAGTCAGGGGGGCGGGAGCTTTCTTT.

V gene TRBV4-1 combines with J gene TRBJ2-1, with TRBD2 matching over 9 bases. This CDR3 is 15 amino acids long. V dropped 1 base and J dropped 6; count of bases not matched to a gene: 4. Germline V CDR1 and CDR2: MGHRA, YSYEKL. CDR3 in amino acids: CASSQVSGGSNEQFF. In DNA, the CDR3 is TGCGCCAGCAGCCAAGTTAGCGGGGGTTCCAATGAGCAGTTCTTC.

The chain combines TRBV18 with TRBJ2-7; 10 bases match TRBD1. The CDR3 covers 14 residues. Trimming removed 6 bases from V and 5 bases from J; junction bases left unmatched: 7. Germline V CDR1 and CDR2: KGHSH, LQKENI. This CDR3 reads CASSPGTGADEQYF. CDR3 coding DNA: TGTGCCAGCTCCCCCGGGACAGGGGCTGACGAGCAGTACTTC.

This sequence joins TRBV27 and TRBJ2-5; no reliable D call. Germline loops: CDR1 MNHEY, CDR2 SMNVEV (reference sequence). This CDR3 region has 14 residues. Deletions cut 0 bases from V and 1 base from J, with 6 bases between. In nucleotides, the CDR3 is TGTGCCAGCAGTTTATCGTCCCTCCAAGAGACCCAGTACTTC. This codes for CASSLSSLQETQYF.

As to this clone: The same CDR3 is also encoded by other DNA sequences in this sample. The chain recombines TRBV28 with TRBJ1-2; 7 bases line up with TRBD1. Germline V gene data show CDR1 as MDHEN and CDR2 as SYDVKM. CDR3 length: 13 amino acids. The junction had 3 bases not matched to a gene; V was cut back by 6 bases and J by 2 bases. DNA for the CDR3: TGTGCCAGCAGCCCGACAGGGAACTATGGCTACACCTTC. This codes for CASSPTGNYGYTF.

CDR3 amino acids: CASSSGDDGTEAFF. CDR3 in DNA: TGCGCCAGCAGCTCGGGGGATGATGGCACTGAAGCTTTCTTT. V and J are TRBV5-1 and TRBJ1-1; D possibly corresponds to TRBD1 (5 bases). CDR3 length equals 14 residues. V dropped 3 bases and J dropped 4 bases, with 13 bases sitting between them. Germline values: CDR1 SGHRS, CDR2 YFSETQ. Complete variable domain (other parts from reference TRBV5-1 and TRBJ1-1): KAGVTQTPRYLIKTRGQQVTLSCSPISGHRSVSWYQQTPGQGLQFLFEYFSETQRNKGNFPGRFSGRQFSNSRSEMNVSTLELGDSALYLCASSSGDDGTEAFFGQGTRLTVV.

The chain uses TRBV28 and TRBJ1-3; 8 bases line up with TRBD1. Germline-derived CDR1 and CDR2 are MDHEN and SYDVKM. CDR3 length: 18 amino acids. V was clipped by 5 bases and J by 0 bases; unmatched bases: 12. CDR3 in DNA: TGTGCCAGCAGTCCCCAGGACAGGGCGGAAGACTCTGGAAACACCATATATTTT. Translation: CASSPQDRAEDSGNTIYF.

This rearrangement joins TRBV7-9 to TRBJ1-2; 8 nucleotides line up with TRBD1. This CDR3 is 15 amino acids long. In germline, CDR1 is SEHNR, CDR2 FQNEAQ (reference sequence). V dropped 4 bases and J dropped 3; count of bases not matched to a gene: 7. CDR3 sequence (DNA): TGTGCCAGCAGCTCCCGGACAGGGCTTGACTATGGCTACACCTTC. Its protein is CASSSRTGLDYGYTF.

This rearrangement joins TRBV5-1 to TRBJ1-5, with 9 bases that match TRBD1. CDR1 is SGHRS, CDR2 YFSETQ, per germline. V dropped 2 bases and J dropped 4; count of bases not matched to a gene: 4. This CDR3 spans 15 amino acids. In DNA form, the CDR3 reads TGCGCCAGCAGCTTCGGGACAGGGCGTAATCAGCCCCAGCATTTT. This translates into CASSFGTGRNQPQHF.

This clone came up once. J is TRBJ1-2 and V is TRBV6-5; 7 bases are shared with TRBD1. The germline CDR1 and CDR2 sequences are MNHEY and SVGAGI. The V gene end was trimmed by 4 bases and the J gene end by 3 bases; junction bases not matched to a gene: 2. This CDR3 is 13 amino acids long. This chain's CDR3 is CASSLTGDYGYTF. The CDR3 DNA reads TGTGCCAGCAGTTTAACAGGGGACTATGGCTACACCTTC.

CDR3 sequence (DNA): TGTGCCAGCAGGCGTTTGGACAGGGAGGCTTTCTTT. Translation gives CASRRLDREAFF. The chain combines TRBV28 with TRBJ1-1, with TRBD1 matching over 8 bases. The germline V gene encodes CDR1 MDHEN and CDR2 SYDVKM. The CDR3 is 12 residues long. After removal of 6 bases from V and 11 bases from J, the junction contained 8 bases not matched to a gene. The complete variable domain, with remaining parts taken from reference TRBV28 and TRBJ1-1, reads DVKVTQSSRYLVKRTGEKVFLECVQDMDHENMFWYRQDPGLGLRLIYFSYDVKMKEKGDIPEGYSVSREKKERFSLILESASTNQTSMYLCASRRLDREAFFGQGTRLTVV.

The CDR3, as DNA: TGCGCCAGCAGCTTGCCCACTCCCTTGACAGGCCTCCGGGACACTGAAGCTTTCTTT. Amino acids: CASSLPTPLTGLRDTEAFF. The genes are TRBV5-1 and TRBJ1-1; possibly TRBD1 for D (6 bases). The CDR3 is 19 amino acids. V gave up 1 base and J gave up 3 bases, with 25 bases separating them. Germline V gene sequence: CDR1 SGHRS, CDR2 YFSETQ.

In this sample, this clone turned up once. The chain has TRBV27 and TRBJ1-1; D might be TRBD1 (5 bases). The CDR3 loop spans 13 amino acids. V was shortened by 5 bases and J by 6 bases, with 13 bases between the two germline ends. Germline V gene data show CDR1 as MNHEY and CDR2 as SMNVEV (reference sequence). The CDR3 spells CASSRWEGAEAFF. CDR3 DNA sequence: TGTGCCAGCAGTCGCTGGGAAGGGGCTGAAGCTTTCTTT.

This chain links TRBV6-5 with TRBJ2-5; 14 positions agree with TRBD2. Germline V lookup: CDR1 MNHEY, CDR2 SVGAGI. The CDR3 spans 15 residues. V trimming: 6 bases; J trimming: 5 bases; junction bases outside the gene matches: 5. The CDR3 DNA sequence: TGTGCCAGCAGGGGGGGACTAGCGGGAGTGGAGACCCAGTACTTC. This sequence encodes CASRGGLAGVETQYF.

As DNA, the CDR3 is TGTGCCAGCAGTTTGGTAAGCTCTCAGGTCGAGCAGTACTTC. Its translation: CASSLVSSQVEQYF. V is TRBV27 and J is TRBJ2-7, with D uncertain. Germline CDR1 is MNHEY and CDR2 is SMNVEV (reference sequence). V lost 3 bases and J lost 6, with 15 bases in between. The CDR3 spans 14 residues.

J is TRBJ2-7 and V is TRBV5-1; 15 positions match TRBD2. This CDR3 has 15 amino acids. The ends lost 4 bases at V and 7 bases at J; junction bases unmatched: 6. Germline CDR1 reads SGHRS; CDR2 reads YFSETQ. The CDR3 loop reads CASSPGLAGGSEQYF. In DNA form, the CDR3 reads TGCGCCAGCAGCCCTGGACTAGCGGGAGGGTCTGAGCAGTACTTC.

V gene TRBV6-1 combines with J gene TRBJ2-1; D may be TRBD1 (6 bases). The germline V gene has CDR1 MNHNS and CDR2 SASEGT. The V and J ends lost 5 bases and 8 bases respectively, with 16 bases between them. The CDR3 totals 14 residues. CDR3 sequence: CASSPFYRVDEQFF. CDR3 coding DNA: TGTGCCAGCAGTCCTTTTTACAGGGTCGATGAGCAGTTCTTC.

The chain joins TRBV6-1 to TRBJ1-2, with D hard to call. Germline CDR1 and CDR2: MNHNS and SASEGT. CDR3 size: 15 residues. V was trimmed by 1 base and J by 4 bases, leaving 13 bases between them. The CDR3 DNA reads TGTGCCAGCAGTGAAGGTAAAGGTGGAGGCTATGGCTACACCTTC. It specifies CASSEGKGGGYGYTF.

This clone occurred once. This chain links TRBV9 with TRBJ2-3; the match to TRBD2 covers 8 bases. Germline V gene lookup returns CDR1 SGDLS and CDR2 YYNGEE. Trimming took 3 bases from V and 4 from J; bases not matched to a gene: 7. The CDR3 extends over 15 amino acids. The DNA of the CDR3 is TGTGCCAGCAGCGCCAGACTAGCGAAGGCAGATACGCAGTATTTT. As protein: CASSARLAKADTQYF.

CDR3 in DNA: TGTGCCAGCAGCTTACCCTCGCTAGCGGCGAACACCGGGGAGCTGTTTTTT. It translates to CASSLPSLAANTGELFF. The chain links TRBV7-9 to TRBJ2-2; 7 bases agree with TRBD2. In germline, CDR1 is SEHNR, CDR2 FQNEAQ (reference sequence). The CDR3 has 17 residues. V trimming: 2 bases; J trimming: 0 bases; junction bases outside the gene matches: 6.

The J gene is TRBJ1-1, the V gene TRBV2, with 7 bases fitting TRBD1. In germline, CDR1 is SNHLY, CDR2 FYNNEI. There are 15 residues in the CDR3. The ends lost 4 bases at V and 4 bases at J; junction bases unmatched: 9. The CDR3 protein is CASSVARGGGTEAFF. CDR3 bases: TGTGCCAGCAGTGTAGCGCGAGGGGGCGGCACTGAAGCTTTCTTT.

This chain connects TRBV7-9 to TRBJ1-2; tentative D call: TRBD1 (6 bases). This CDR3 has 12 residues. Germline loops: CDR1 SEHNR, CDR2 FQNEAQ (reference sequence). V lost 6 bases to trimming and J lost 2 bases, with 7 bases between them. CDR3 in amino acids: CASRGQNYGYTF. CDR3 in DNA: TGTGCCAGCAGAGGACAGAACTATGGCTACACCTTC.

V gene TRBV27 combines with J gene TRBJ2-7, with 12 positions matching TRBD2. The V gene's germline CDR1 is MNHEY and CDR2 SMNVEV (reference sequence). The CDR3 sequence is 14 residues long. The V gene end was trimmed by 10 bases and the J gene end by 2 bases; junction bases not matched to a gene: 6. The CDR3 bases are TGTGCCACCGCGACTAGCGGGGGCCCCTACGAGCAGTACTTC. Amino acids: CATATSGGPYEQYF.

This chain connects TRBV6-6 to TRBJ2-7; TRBD1 matches 9 bases. Germline lookup yields CDR1 MNHNY and CDR2 SVGAGI (reference sequence). The CDR3 contains 16 residues. J gave up 5 bases and V 2 bases, and 10 bases lay outside the gene matches. CDR3 sequence: CASSYPPDRGSDEQYF. The DNA for the CDR3 is TGTGCCAGCAGTTACCCCCCGGACAGGGGTAGCGACGAGCAGTACTTC.